This T cell receptor (beta chain) was sequenced in a study of spatial heterogeneity in lung cancer. By frequency in the sample, this clonotype is medium-sized (0.01 to 0.1%). Time point described: sample taken at primary tumor resection. Unsorted whole RNA of tumor, nontumor lung or frozen PBMC was sequenced. TCRdb recomputed calls from the 5' RACE reads with MiXCR, one row per CDR3 protein. This table has a few thousand distinct CDR3 sequences, 15% to 20% appearing once. Germline assignment: CDR1 LNHDA and CDR2 SQIVND (reference sequence). The J segment lost 5 bases and the V segment lost 4 bases, leaving 5 bases of the junction unmatched. This CDR3 contains 14 residues.

Here the sequenced sample was normal lung tissue next to the tumor, taken at surgery. The V gene is TRBV19, the J gene TRBJ1-5, with 7 bases aligning to TRBD1. This receptor was identified in a male donor with early-stage non-small cell lung cancer. CDR3 sequence: CASSRGDRDQPQHF. In DNA form, the CDR3 reads TGTGCCAGTAGTAGAGGGGACAGAGATCAGCCCCAGCATTTT.